What follows describes a single T cell receptor (beta chain). Its antigen is not identified. The assay was immunoSEQ multiplex PCR, and TCRdb's table has in-frame clones only and misses some. The sample contains approximately 65,000 clones, more than 70% of which appear only once. The CDR3 runs 15 residues. Germline V gives CDR1 SGHKS, CDR2 YYEKEE (reference sequence). V lost 1 base, J lost 7 bases, and 4 bases stayed unmatched. Every patient had relapsed following autologous stem cell transplantation, and cohorts differed in brentuximab vedotin exposure. The data belong to a study of PD-1 blockade in classical Hodgkin lymphoma. The study's findings and limits: Healthy donors were reported to have higher baseline TCR diversity than newly diagnosed patients.

The chain links TRBV5-5 to TRBJ1-6, with 8 bases that match TRBD1. Here the sequenced sample was peripheral blood mononuclear cells (PBMCs), taken at baseline. The receptor was derived from a human donor with classical Hodgkin lymphoma. The chain's CDR3 is CASSLSDRENSPLHF. CDR3 sequence (DNA): TGTGCCAGCAGCTTGTCGGACAGGGAGAATTCACCCCTCCACTTT. The whole variable domain, filled in from reference TRBV5-5 and TRBJ1-6, reads DAGVTQSPTHLIKTRGQQVTLRCSPISGHKSVSWYQQVLGQGPQFIFQYYEKEERGRGNFPDRFSARQFPNYSSELNVNALLLGDSALYLCASSLSDRENSPLHFGNGTRLTVT.